This T cell receptor beta chain originates from a study of cytotoxic CD8 clonotypes in ibrutinib-treated CLL. Looking at the study overall: Patients gave response samples after a median approximately eleven months of treatment, range 6 to 36.

Germline CDR1 LNHDA, CDR2 SQIVND (reference sequence). The length of the CDR3 is 13 residues. Trimming cost V 6 bases and J 4 bases, with 10 bases left between them. Study conclusions and caveats: Clonality went higher at ibrutinib response and then dropped back toward baseline at progression.

Clones were read by immunoSEQ multiplex PCR, and TCRdb kept only the in-frame ones, dropping some. This sample has some 140,000 clones, with about 79% found just once. About this clone itself: Its cognate antigen is unknown.

This TCR was sampled from a human donor with chronic lymphocytic leukemia. The material was PBMCs, obtained after 12 months of ibrutinib treatment. The gene calls are TRBV19 and TRBJ2-1; possibly TRBD1 for D (6 bases). CDR3 sequence: CASSGTRYNEQFF. The CDR3 DNA reads as TGTGCCAGTAGCGGGACACGATACAATGAGCAGTTCTTC.